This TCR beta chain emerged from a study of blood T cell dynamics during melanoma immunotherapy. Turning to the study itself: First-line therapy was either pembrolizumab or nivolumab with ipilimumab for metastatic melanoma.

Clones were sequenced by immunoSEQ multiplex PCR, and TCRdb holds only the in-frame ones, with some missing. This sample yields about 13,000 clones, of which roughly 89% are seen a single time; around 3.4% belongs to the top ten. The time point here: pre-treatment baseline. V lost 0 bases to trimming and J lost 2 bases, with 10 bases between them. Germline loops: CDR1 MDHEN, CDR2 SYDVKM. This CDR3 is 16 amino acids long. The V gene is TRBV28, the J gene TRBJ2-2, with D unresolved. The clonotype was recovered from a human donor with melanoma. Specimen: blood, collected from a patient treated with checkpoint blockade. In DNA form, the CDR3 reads TGTGCCAGCAGTTTATGGACGGTCACAAACACCGGGGAGCTGTTTTTT. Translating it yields CASSLWTVTNTGELFF.